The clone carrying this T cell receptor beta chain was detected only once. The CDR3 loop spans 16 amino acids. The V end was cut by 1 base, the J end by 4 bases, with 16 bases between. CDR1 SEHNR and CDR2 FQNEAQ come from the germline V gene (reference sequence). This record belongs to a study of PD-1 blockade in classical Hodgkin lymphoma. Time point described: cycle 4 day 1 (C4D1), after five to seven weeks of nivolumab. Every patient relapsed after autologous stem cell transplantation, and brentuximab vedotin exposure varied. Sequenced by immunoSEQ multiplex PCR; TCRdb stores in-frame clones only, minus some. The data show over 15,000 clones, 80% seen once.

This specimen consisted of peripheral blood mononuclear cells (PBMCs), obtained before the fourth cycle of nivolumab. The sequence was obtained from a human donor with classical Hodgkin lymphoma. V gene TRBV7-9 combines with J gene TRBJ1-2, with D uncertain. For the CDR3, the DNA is TGTGCCAGCAGCTTAGGGTTGACCGGCAGCCTCTATGGCTACACCTTC. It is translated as CASSLGLTGSLYGYTF.